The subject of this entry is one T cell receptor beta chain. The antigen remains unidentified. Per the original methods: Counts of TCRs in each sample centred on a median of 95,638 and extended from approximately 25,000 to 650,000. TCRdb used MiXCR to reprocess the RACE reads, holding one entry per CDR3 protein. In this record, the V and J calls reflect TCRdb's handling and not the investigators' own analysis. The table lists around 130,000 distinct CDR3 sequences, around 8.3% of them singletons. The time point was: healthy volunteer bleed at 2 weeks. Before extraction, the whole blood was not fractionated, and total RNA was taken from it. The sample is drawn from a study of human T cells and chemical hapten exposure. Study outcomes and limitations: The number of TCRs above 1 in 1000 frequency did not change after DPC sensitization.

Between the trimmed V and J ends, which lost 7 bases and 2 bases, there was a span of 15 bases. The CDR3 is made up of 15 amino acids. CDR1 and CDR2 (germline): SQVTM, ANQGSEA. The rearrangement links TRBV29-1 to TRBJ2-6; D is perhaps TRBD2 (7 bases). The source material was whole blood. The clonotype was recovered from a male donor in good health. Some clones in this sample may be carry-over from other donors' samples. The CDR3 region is CSAGGGGAGANVLTF. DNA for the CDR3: TGCAGCGCTGGGGGGGGGGGCGCTGGGGCCAACGTCCTGACTTTC.